This TCR beta chain is from a study of T cell responses to AZD1222 COVID-19 vaccine. Broader study findings: Donors were mostly white British, more females; clonal diversity possibly underestimated. Spike-wide vaccine-associated CD4 TCRs dominated at 160-218 and 743-854.

Concerning this clone: Its target is not known.

CDR3 size: 16 residues. Germline V gene data show CDR1 as MNHEY and CDR2 as SVGEGT. J was trimmed by 8 bases and V by 5 bases; bases with no gene match: 6. The table came from immunoSEQ multiplex PCR; TCRdb's copy has only in-frame clones and leaves some out. The table includes more than 15,000 clones, almost 85% detected once. Second-dose intervals of approximately 4 or approximately 12 weeks were pooled. The receptor's source is an adult who received the AZD1222 COVID-19 vaccine. Sequencing was performed on peripheral blood, taken 28 days after the second AZD1222 dose. The V call is TRBV6-2 or TRBV6-3, the J call TRBJ2-1, with 16 bases lining up with TRBD2. The CDR3 here is CASSAGTSGRVDEQFF. The CDR3 DNA is TGTGCCAGCAGTGCCGGGACTAGCGGGAGGGTCGATGAGCAGTTCTTC.